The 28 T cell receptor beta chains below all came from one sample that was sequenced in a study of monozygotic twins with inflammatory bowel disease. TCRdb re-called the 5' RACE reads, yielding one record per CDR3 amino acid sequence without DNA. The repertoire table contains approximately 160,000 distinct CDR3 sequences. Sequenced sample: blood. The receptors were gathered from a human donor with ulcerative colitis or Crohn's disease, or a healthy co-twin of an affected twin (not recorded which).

The CDR3 spells CATSRGPGAIIGYEQYF. The chain carries TRBV15 and TRBJ2-7; TCRdb gives TRBD1 as the D gene, but with no DNA this cannot be confirmed. The germline V gene encodes CDR1 LNHNV and CDR2 YYDKDF (reference sequence). This CDR3 region has 17 residues. The full variable domain, with the rest looked up from reference TRBV15 and TRBJ2-7, is DAMVIQNPRYQVTQFGKPVTLSCSQTLNHNVMYWYQQKSSQAPKLLFHYYDKDFNNEADTPDNFQSRRPNTSFCFLDIRSPGLGDTAMYLCATSRGPGAIIGYEQYFGPGTRLTVT.

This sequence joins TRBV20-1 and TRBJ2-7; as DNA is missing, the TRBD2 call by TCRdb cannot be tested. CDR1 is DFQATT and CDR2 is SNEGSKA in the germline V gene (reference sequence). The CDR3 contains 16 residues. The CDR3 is CSARGTASGSVYEQYF.

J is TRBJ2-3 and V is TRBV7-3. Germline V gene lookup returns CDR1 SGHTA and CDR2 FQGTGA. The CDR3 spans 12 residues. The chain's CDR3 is CASSQTTDTQYF.

The CDR3 spells CASSEQGALTMNTEAFF. V usage is TRBV6-1 and J usage is TRBJ1-1; TCRdb returns TRBD1, unconfirmable since there is no DNA. Germline CDR1 reads MNHNS; CDR2 reads SASEGT. The CDR3 loop spans 17 amino acids.

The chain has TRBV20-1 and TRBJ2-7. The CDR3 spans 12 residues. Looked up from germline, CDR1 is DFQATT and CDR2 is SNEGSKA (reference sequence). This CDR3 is CSAGHGDYKQYF.

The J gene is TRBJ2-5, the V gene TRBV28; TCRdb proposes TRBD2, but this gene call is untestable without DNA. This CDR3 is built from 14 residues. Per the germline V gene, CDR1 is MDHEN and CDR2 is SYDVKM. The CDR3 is CASSQAGARETQYF. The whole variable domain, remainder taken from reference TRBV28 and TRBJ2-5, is DVKVTQSSRYLVKRTGEKVFLECVQDMDHENMFWYRQDPGLGLRLIYFSYDVKMKEKGDIPEGYSVSREKKERFSLILESASTNQTSMYLCASSQAGARETQYFGPGTRLLVL.

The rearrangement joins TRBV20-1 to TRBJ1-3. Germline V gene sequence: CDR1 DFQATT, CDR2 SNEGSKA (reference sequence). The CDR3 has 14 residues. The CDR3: CSARDSRSGNTIYF.

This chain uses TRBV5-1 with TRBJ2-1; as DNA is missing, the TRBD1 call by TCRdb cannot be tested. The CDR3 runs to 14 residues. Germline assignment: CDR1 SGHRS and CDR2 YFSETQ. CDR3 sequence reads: CASSLRAGYNEQFF.

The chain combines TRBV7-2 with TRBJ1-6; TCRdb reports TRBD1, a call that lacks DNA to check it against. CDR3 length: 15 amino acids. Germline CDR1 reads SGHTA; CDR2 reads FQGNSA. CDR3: CASSLGPRANSPLHF. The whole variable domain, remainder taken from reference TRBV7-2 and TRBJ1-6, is GAGVSQSPSNKVTEKGKDVELRCDPISGHTALYWYRQSLGQGLEFLIYFQGNSAPDKSGLPSDRFSAERTGGSVSTLTIQRTQQEDSAVYLCASSLGPRANSPLHFGNGTRLTVT.

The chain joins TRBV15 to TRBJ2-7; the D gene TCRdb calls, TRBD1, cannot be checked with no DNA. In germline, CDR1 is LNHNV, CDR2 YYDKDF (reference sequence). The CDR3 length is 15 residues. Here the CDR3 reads CATSREAGGSYEQYF.

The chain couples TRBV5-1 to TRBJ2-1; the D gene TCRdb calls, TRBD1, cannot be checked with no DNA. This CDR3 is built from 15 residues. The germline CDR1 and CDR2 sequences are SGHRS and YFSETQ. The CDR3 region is CASSLAADYRGEQFF.

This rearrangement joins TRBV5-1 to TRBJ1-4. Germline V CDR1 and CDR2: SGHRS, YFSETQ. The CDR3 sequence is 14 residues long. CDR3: CASSFGPQAEKLFF.

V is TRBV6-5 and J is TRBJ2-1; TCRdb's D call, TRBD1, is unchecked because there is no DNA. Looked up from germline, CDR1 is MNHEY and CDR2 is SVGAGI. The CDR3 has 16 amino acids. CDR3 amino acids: CASSYYGQGTRDEQFF.

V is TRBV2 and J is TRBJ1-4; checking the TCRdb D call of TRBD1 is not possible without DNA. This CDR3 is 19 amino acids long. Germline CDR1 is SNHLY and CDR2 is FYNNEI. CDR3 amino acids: CASSERGQGCVATNEKLFF.

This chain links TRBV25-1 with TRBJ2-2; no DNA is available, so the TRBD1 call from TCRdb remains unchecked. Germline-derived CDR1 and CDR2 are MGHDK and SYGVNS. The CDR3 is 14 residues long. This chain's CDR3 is CASSGTGYTGELFF. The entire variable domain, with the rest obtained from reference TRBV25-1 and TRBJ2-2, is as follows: EADIYQTPRYLVIGTGKKITLECSQTMGHDKMYWYQQDPGMELHLIHYSYGVNSTEKGDLSSESTVSRIRTEHFPLTLESARPSHTSQYLCASSGTGYTGELFFGEGSRLTVL.

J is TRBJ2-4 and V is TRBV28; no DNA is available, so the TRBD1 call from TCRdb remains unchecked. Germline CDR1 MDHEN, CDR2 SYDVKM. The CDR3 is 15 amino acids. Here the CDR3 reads CASSPVGVAKNIQYF.

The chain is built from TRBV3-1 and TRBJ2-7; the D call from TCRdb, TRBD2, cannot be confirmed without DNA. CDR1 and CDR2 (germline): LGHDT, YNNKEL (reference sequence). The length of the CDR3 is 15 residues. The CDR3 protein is CASSQSLTGGYEQYF.

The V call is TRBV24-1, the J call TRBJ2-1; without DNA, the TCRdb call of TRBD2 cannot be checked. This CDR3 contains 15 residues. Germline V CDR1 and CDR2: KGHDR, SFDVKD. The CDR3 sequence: CATSEPSGRGYEQFF.

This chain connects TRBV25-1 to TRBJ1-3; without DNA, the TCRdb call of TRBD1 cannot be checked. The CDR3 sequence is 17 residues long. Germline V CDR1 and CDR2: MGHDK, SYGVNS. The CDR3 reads CASSDWGQAFSGNTIYF.

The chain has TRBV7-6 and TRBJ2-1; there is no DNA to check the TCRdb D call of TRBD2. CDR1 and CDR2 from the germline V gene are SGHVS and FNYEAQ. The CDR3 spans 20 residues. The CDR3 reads CASSLGGGGSGSGSYNEQFF.

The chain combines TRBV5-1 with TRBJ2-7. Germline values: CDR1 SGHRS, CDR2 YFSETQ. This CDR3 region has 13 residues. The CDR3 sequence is CASSLLRAYEQYF.

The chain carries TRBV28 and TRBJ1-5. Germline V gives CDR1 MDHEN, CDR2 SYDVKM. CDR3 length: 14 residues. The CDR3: CASSEGIGGQPQHF. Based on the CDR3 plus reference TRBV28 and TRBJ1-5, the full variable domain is DVKVTQSSRYLVKRTGEKVFLECVQDMDHENMFWYRQDPGLGLRLIYFSYDVKMKEKGDIPEGYSVSREKKERFSLILESASTNQTSMYLCASSEGIGGQPQHFGDGTRLSIL.

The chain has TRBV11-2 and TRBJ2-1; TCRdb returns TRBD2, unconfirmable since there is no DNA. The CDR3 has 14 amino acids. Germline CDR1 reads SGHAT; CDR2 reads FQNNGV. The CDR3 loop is CASSRTSVYNEQFF.

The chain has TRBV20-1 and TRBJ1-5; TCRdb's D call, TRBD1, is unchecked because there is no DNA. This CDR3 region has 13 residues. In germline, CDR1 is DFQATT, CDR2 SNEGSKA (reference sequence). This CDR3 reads CSARGGDNQPQHF.

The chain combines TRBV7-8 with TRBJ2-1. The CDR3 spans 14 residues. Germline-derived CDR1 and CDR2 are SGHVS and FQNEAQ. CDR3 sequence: CASSSDGLYNEQFF.

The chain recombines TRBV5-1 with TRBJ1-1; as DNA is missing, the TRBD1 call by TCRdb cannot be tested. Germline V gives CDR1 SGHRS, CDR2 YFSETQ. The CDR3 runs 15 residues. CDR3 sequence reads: CASSLVKGADTEAFF.

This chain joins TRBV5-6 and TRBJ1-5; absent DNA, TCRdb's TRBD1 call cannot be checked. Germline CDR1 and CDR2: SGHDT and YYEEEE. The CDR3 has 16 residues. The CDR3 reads CASSLGQGLRHQPQHF.

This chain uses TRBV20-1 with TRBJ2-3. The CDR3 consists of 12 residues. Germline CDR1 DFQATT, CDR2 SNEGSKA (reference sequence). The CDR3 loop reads CSALGNTDTQYF.